This TCR beta chain was identified during a study of T cell changes during pregnancy in multiple sclerosis. The V gene lost 6 bases and the J gene lost 4 bases, with 19 bases spanning the gap. The CDR3 totals 16 residues. Per the germline V gene, CDR1 is WNHNN and CDR2 is SYGVQD (reference sequence). TCRdb keeps only in-frame clones here, not all; method: immunoSEQ multiplex PCR. The data hold about 44,000 clones, with approximately 92% observed a single time. This clone was recorded only once. This clonotype was sampled from a female donor with multiple sclerosis, enrolled in a pregnancy study. The genes are TRBV10-1 and TRBJ2-1; either TRBD1 or TRBD2 may supply D (5 bases each). The sample taken for sequencing was peripheral blood. The CDR3 nucleotides are TGCGCCAGCAGGCAGAGCCGGGACGGCGGTTACAATGAGCAGTTCTTC. Protein sequence: CASRQSRDGGYNEQFF.